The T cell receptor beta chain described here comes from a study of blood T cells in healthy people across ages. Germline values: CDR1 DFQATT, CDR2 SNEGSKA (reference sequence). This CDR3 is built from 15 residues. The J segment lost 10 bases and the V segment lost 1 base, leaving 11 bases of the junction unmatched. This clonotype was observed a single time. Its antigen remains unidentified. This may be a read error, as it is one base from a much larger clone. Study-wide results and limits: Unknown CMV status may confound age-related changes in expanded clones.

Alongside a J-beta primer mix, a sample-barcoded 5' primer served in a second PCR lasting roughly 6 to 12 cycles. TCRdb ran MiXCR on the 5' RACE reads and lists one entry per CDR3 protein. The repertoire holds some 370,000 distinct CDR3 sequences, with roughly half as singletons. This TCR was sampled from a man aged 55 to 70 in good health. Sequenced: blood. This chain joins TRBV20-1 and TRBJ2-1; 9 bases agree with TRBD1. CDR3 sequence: CSARAPGQGTYEQFF. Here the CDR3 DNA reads TGCAGTGCTAGAGCTCCGGGACAGGGCACCTACGAGCAGTTCTTC.